The 10 T cell receptor beta chains below were found in one sample sequenced in a study of shared clonotypes between healthy human individuals. Sequencing used immunoSEQ multiplex PCR; TCRdb keeps in-frame clones, though not all of them. The sample has 550,000 to 800,000 clones, roughly 70% seen once. The source material was memory CD4+ T cells sorted from blood. Specified subset: CD45RA-negative fraction. All receptors derive from a woman in her twenties or thirties in good health.

The V and J genes are TRBV4-1 and TRBJ2-3, with D perhaps matching TRBD2 (6 bases). Per germline, CDR1 MGHRA and CDR2 YSYEKL. Trimming pared 3 bases from V and 3 bases from J, leaving 16 bases between. CDR3 size: 16 residues. The CDR3 loop reads CASSHLHVRETDTQYF. The CDR3 nucleotides read TGCGCCAGCAGCCATCTACATGTGCGGGAAACAGATACGCAGTATTTT.

This chain connects TRBV27 to TRBJ2-2; 9 nucleotides agree with TRBD1. V trimming: 7 bases; J trimming: 0 bases; junction bases outside the gene matches: 3. This CDR3 is built from 15 residues. The V gene's germline CDR1 is MNHEY and CDR2 SMNVEV (reference sequence). CDR3 region: CASKRTGANTGELFF. DNA for the CDR3: TGTGCCAGCAAACGGACAGGGGCGAACACCGGGGAGCTGTTTTTT.

The chain employs TRBV5-1 and TRBJ2-3; 10 nucleotides match TRBD2. The CDR3 spans 14 residues. Germline loops: CDR1 SGHRS, CDR2 YFSETQ. V lost 3 bases to trimming and J lost 6 bases; unmatched junction nucleotides: 4. In DNA, the CDR3 is TGCGCCAGCAGCTCCAGCGGGAGGGCCGATACGCAGTATTTT. Protein product: CASSSSGRADTQYF.

This chain connects TRBV5-5 to TRBJ1-2; D is ambiguous. Trimming took 2 bases from V and 8 from J, leaving 13 bases between them. This CDR3 region has 13 residues. Germline values: CDR1 SGHKS, CDR2 YYEKEE (reference sequence). The chain's CDR3 is CASSFSGVGGYTF. CDR3 DNA: TGTGCCAGCAGCTTTTCCGGAGTAGGGGGCTACACCTTC. Drawing the rest from reference TRBV5-5 and TRBJ1-2, the complete variable domain is DAGVTQSPTHLIKTRGQQVTLRCSPISGHKSVSWYQQVLGQGPQFIFQYYEKEERGRGNFPDRFSARQFPNYSSELNVNALLLGDSALYLCASSFSGVGGYTFGSGTRLTVV.

The CDR3 reads CASSSRGLAKNIQYF. The CDR3 DNA is TGTGCCAGCAGTTCCAGGGGGCTAGCCAAAAACATTCAGTACTTC. The V gene is TRBV28, the J gene TRBJ2-4; 8 bases align to TRBD1. This CDR3 comprises 15 residues. In germline, CDR1 is MDHEN, CDR2 SYDVKM. The junction had 2 bases not matched to a gene; V was cut back by 4 bases and J by 0 bases.

This clone has ten or more counts. This chain links TRBV9 with TRBJ2-3; the D is unclear. Germline V gene sequence: CDR1 SGDLS, CDR2 YYNGEE. V was trimmed by 2 bases and J by 2 bases, leaving 12 bases between them. The CDR3 contains 15 residues. The CDR3 DNA is TGTGCCAGCAGCGTTTTGGGCAGGTTCACAGATACGCAGTATTTT. Amino acids: CASSVLGRFTDTQYF. Variable domain in full (rest from reference TRBV9 and TRBJ2-3): DSGVTQTPKHLITATGQRVTLRCSPRSGDLSVYWYQQSLDQGLQFLIQYYNGEERAKGNILERFSAQQFPDLHSELNLSSLELGDSALYFCASSVLGRFTDTQYFGPGTRLTVL.

The rearrangement joins TRBV5-6 to TRBJ2-3, with 9 positions matching TRBD2. Germline values: CDR1 SGHDT, CDR2 YYEEEE. The CDR3 loop spans 14 amino acids. The J segment lost 5 bases and the V segment lost 4 bases, leaving 5 bases of the junction unmatched. Here the CDR3 reads CASSAGLAGDTQYF. DNA for the CDR3: TGTGCCAGCAGCGCGGGACTAGCAGGAGATACGCAGTATTTT.

This clone was picked up many times. Other nucleotide sequences in the sample specify the same CDR3. The V gene is TRBV7-3, the J gene TRBJ2-1; a possible D gene is TRBD2 (6 bases). V lost 2 bases, J lost 4 bases, and 12 bases lay in between. The CDR3 length is 15 residues. Per germline, CDR1 SGHTA and CDR2 FQGTGA. The DNA for the CDR3 is TGTGCCAGCAGCTTAGGTAGCGGAAATTACAATGAGCAGTTCTTC. It is translated as CASSLGSGNYNEQFF.

The chain uses TRBV25-1 and TRBJ2-5; 11 nucleotides agree with TRBD1. The ends lost 5 bases at V and 1 base at J; junction bases unmatched: 9. The CDR3 contains 17 residues. The V gene's germline CDR1 is MGHDK and CDR2 SYGVNS. The CDR3 here is CASSTSRGTGGQETQYF. The CDR3 coding sequence is TGTGCCAGCAGTACCTCGAGAGGGACAGGGGGCCAAGAGACCCAGTACTTC.

The chain employs TRBV5-1 and TRBJ1-4; no reliable D call. CDR1 and CDR2 from the germline V gene are SGHRS and YFSETQ. CDR3 length: 13 amino acids. V was cut by 9 bases and J by 7 bases, with 16 bases left in between. The CDR3 spells CATKEGKLEKLFF. In nucleotides, the CDR3 is TGCGCCACCAAAGAAGGGAAGCTTGAAAAACTGTTTTTT.